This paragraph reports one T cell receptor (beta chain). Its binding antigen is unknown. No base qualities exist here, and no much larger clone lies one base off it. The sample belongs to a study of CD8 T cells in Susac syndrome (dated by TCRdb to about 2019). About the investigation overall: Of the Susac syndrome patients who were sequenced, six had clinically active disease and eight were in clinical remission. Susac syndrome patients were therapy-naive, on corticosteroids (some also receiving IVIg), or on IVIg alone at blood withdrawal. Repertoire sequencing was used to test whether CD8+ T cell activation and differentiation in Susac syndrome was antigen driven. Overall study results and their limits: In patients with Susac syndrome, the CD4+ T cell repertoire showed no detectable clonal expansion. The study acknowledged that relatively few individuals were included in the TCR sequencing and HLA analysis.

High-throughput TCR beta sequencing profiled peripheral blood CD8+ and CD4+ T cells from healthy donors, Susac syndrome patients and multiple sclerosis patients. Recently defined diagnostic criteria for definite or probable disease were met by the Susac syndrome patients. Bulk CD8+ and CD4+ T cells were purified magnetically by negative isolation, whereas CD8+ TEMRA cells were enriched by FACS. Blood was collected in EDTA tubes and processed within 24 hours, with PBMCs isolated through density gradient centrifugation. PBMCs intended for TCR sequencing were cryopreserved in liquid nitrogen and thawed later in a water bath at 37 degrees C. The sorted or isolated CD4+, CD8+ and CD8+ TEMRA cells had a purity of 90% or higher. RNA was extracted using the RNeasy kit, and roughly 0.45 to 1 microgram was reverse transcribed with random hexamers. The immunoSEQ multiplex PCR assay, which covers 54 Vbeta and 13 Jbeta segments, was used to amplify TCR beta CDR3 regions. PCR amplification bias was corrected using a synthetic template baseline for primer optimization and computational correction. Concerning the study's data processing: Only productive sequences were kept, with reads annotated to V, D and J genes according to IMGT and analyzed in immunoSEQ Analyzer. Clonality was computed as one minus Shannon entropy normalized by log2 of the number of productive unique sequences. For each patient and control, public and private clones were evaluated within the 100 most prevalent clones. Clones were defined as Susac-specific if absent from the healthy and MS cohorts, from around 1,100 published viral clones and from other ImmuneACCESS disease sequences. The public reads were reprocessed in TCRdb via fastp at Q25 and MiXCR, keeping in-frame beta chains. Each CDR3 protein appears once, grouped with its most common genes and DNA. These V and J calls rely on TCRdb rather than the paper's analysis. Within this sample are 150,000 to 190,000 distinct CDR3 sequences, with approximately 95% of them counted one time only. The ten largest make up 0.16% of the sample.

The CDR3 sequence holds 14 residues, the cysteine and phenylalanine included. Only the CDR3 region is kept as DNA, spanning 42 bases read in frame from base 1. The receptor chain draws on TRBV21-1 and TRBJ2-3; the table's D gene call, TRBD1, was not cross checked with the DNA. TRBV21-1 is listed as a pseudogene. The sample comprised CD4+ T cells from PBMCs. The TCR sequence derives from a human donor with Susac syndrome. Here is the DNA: TGTGCCAGCAGCAACGGCGCACCCACAGATACGCAGTATTTT. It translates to CASSNGAPTDTQYF.